A selection of T cell receptor beta chains follows, all from one sample in a study of cytomegalovirus exposure and HLA in healthy donors. The data were produced by immunoSEQ multiplex PCR, yet TCRdb's version contains in-frame clones alone and is incomplete. The data show approximately 64,000 clones, approximately 90% seen once. Specimen: PBMCs. These receptors were obtained from a young woman in good health and CMV-seronegative. Both conserved end residues are part of each CDR3. A D gene is named only where the DNA matches it firmly.

D	J	V	DNA	CDR3
TRBD2	TRBJ2-5	TRBV27	TGTGCCAGCACCTCATCGGGGGGGCTTCAAGAGACCCAGTACTTC	CASTSSGGLQETQYF
TRBD2	TRBJ2-3	TRBV4-1	TGCGCCAGCAGCCAAGACCCTCGTCTAGCGGGGGGCACAGATACGCAGTATTTT	CASSQDPRLAGGTDTQYF
-	TRBJ2-3	TRBV6-4	TGTGCCAGCAGTGAAGAGCCGACAAGCACAGATACGCAGTATTTT	CASSEEPTSTDTQYF
TRBD1	TRBJ2-7	TRBV27	TGTGCCAGCAGTTTGCGCCGGGACAGGGCACCCTACGAGCAGTACTTC	CASSLRRDRAPYEQYF
-	TRBJ2-5	TRBV7-2	TGTGCCAGCAGCTTAGTTGGGCCAAGACAAGAGACCCAGTACTTC	CASSLVGPRQETQYF
-	TRBJ1-5	TRBV2	TGTGCCAGCAGTGGACAGGCCGTGGGCAATCAGCCCCAGCATTTT	CASSGQAVGNQPQHF
-	TRBJ2-7	TRBV5-1	TGCGCCAGCAGCTTCTCAGGGGTTTACGAGCAGTACTTC	CASSFSGVYEQYF
TRBD1	TRBJ1-6	TRBV5-1	TGCGCCAGCAGCTTCCGACAGGGCGGACTAAATTCACCCCTCCACTTT	CASSFRQGGLNSPLHF
TRBD2	TRBJ2-1	TRBV7-9	TGTGCCAGCAGCCACCGGCTAGCGGATTACAATGAGCAGTTCTTC	CASSHRLADYNEQFF
-	TRBJ2-7	TRBV4-1	TGCGCCAGCAGCCAAGAAAATCTCAGGATCTACGAGCAGTACTTC	CASSQENLRIYEQYF
-	TRBJ2-2	TRBV4-1	TGCGCCAGCAGCCAAGTTTCTCCACTGCTCACCGGGGAGCTGTTTTTT	CASSQVSPLLTGELFF
TRBD1	TRBJ2-5	TRBV18	TGTGCCAGCTCACCAGGACAGGGCCTGGAGACCCAGTACTTC	CASSPGQGLETQYF
TRBD2	TRBJ2-1	TRBV27	TGTGCCAGCAGTTTACCTCCACTACTAGCGGGAATTTACAATGAGCAGTTCTTC	CASSLPPLLAGIYNEQFF
-	TRBJ2-1	TRBV15	TGTGCCACCAGTGGCAGGGGAGGGAATGAGCAGTTCTTC	CATSGRGGNEQFF
-	TRBJ1-2	TRBV21-1	TGTGCCAGCAGCAAAGCTGAGACAGGGGAGGCCAACTATGGCTACACCTTC	CASSKAETGEANYGYTF